A single sample is the source of the 28 T cell receptor beta chains below, sequenced in a study of CD8 T cells in ankylosing spondylitis. One entry per CDR3 protein, called by TCRdb with MiXCR from the 5' RACE reads. The sample consists of 200,000 to 250,000 distinct CDR3 sequences, 20% to 30% of them appearing once. The sequenced material came from blood, either unsorted or a sorted T cell fraction (not recorded which). The receptors come from a male donor with ankylosing spondylitis or in good health (not recorded which).

V usage is TRBV10-3 and J usage is TRBJ2-5, with 7 nucleotides matching TRBD1. There are 13 residues in the CDR3. CDR1 and CDR2 from the germline V gene are ENHRY and SYGVKD. V shed 7 bases, J shed 5 bases, and the junction held 7 bases outside the gene matches. The chain's CDR3 is CAIKGTATETQYF. The CDR3 DNA reads as TGTGCCATCAAAGGGACAGCCACGGAGACCCAGTACTTC.

This clonotype was found many times. The V call is TRBV5-1, the J call TRBJ1-1; tentatively, D is TRBD1 (6 bases). Germline values: CDR1 SGHRS, CDR2 YFSETQ. Between the trimmed V and J ends, which lost 4 bases and 1 base, there was a span of 14 bases. This CDR3 spans 15 amino acids. This CDR3 is CASSVTGTKNTEAFF. The CDR3 DNA follows: TGCGCCAGCAGCGTAACAGGGACCAAGAACACTGAAGCTTTCTTT.

The rearrangement uses TRBV20-1 and TRBJ2-7; 9 bases align to TRBD2. The germline gives CDR1 DFQATT, CDR2 SNEGSKA (reference sequence). With 4 bases clipped from V and 4 bases from J, the junction kept 11 bases outside the gene matches. This CDR3 region has 15 residues. CDR3 sequence (DNA): TGCAGTGCTACGCCTGCGGGGCTAGCGGGATACGAGCAGTACTTC. It encodes CSATPAGLAGYEQYF.

CDR3 nucleotide sequence: TGTGCCATCAAAGGAATTCCCACAGATACGCAGTATTTT. This sequence encodes CAIKGIPTDTQYF. V is TRBV10-3 and J is TRBJ2-3; no firm D call. CDR1 is ENHRY, CDR2 SYGVKD, per germline. The V end lost 7 bases, the J end lost 2 bases, and 10 bases lay between the germline ends. The CDR3 runs to 13 residues.

This clonotype occurred many times. The V and J genes are TRBV6-1 and TRBJ2-7; D is perhaps TRBD1 (6 bases). The V end lost 6 bases, the J end lost 2 bases, and 14 bases lay between the germline ends. In germline, CDR1 is MNHNS, CDR2 SASEGT. The CDR3 loop spans 14 amino acids. The CDR3 loop is CASSTSTGTYEQYF. In DNA, the CDR3 is TGTGCCAGCAGCACTTCTACAGGGACCTACGAGCAGTACTTC.

The V and J genes are TRBV4-3 and TRBJ2-6; D ambiguous. The CDR3 contains 18 residues. V gave up 0 bases and J gave up 0 bases, with 12 bases separating them. Germline CDR1 LGHNA, CDR2 YSLEER. This CDR3 reads CASSQDLQVNSGANVLTF. The CDR3 nucleotides read TGCGCCAGCAGCCAAGATTTACAAGTAAACTCTGGGGCCAACGTCCTGACTTTC.

The genes are TRBV20-1 and TRBJ2-7; TRBD2 matches at 12 bases. The CDR3 sequence is 16 residues long. Germline loops: CDR1 DFQATT, CDR2 SNEGSKA (reference sequence). The junction had 9 bases not matched to a gene; V was cut back by 0 bases and J by 6 bases. CDR3 DNA: TGCAGTGCTAGAGATCCGGCTAGCGGGAGGGTAGGCGAGCAGTACTTC. It translates to CSARDPASGRVGEQYF.

This clonotype appeared a few times. The chain is built from TRBV20-1 and TRBJ2-5; tentatively, D is TRBD1 (5 bases). Germline assignment: CDR1 DFQATT and CDR2 SNEGSKA (reference sequence). The CDR3 loop spans 13 amino acids. V gave up 1 base and J gave up 1 base, with 7 bases separating them. CDR3 in amino acids: CSARVQGQETQYF. In DNA, the CDR3 is TGCAGTGCTAGAGTCCAGGGCCAAGAGACCCAGTACTTC.

CDR3 amino acids: CASSVNSGSMETQYF. As DNA, the CDR3 is TGCGCCAGCAGCGTGAATAGCGGGAGCATGGAGACCCAGTACTTC. The V call is TRBV5-1, the J call TRBJ2-5; 9 bases map to TRBD2. With V trimmed by 4 bases and J by 5 bases, 9 bases remained unmatched. The CDR3 covers 15 residues. Germline V gives CDR1 SGHRS, CDR2 YFSETQ.

This clonotype has just a few counts. This chain joins TRBV29-1 and TRBJ1-1; D ambiguous. Germline CDR1 and CDR2: SQVTM and ANQGSEA. The length of the CDR3 is 12 residues. The V gene lost 4 bases and the J gene lost 1 base, with 7 bases spanning the gap. This CDR3 reads CSVVGQNTEAFF. CDR3 bases: TGCAGCGTTGTTGGGCAGAACACTGAAGCTTTCTTT.

This clonotype was seen only a few times. The gene calls are TRBV20-1 and TRBJ1-2; D ambiguous. Between the trimmed V and J ends, which lost 4 bases and 4 bases, there was a span of 16 bases. Germline CDR1 DFQATT, CDR2 SNEGSKA (reference sequence). CDR3 length: 14 amino acids. The CDR3 is CSAIRPGEVYGYTF. In DNA, the CDR3 is TGCAGTGCTATCCGCCCTGGAGAGGTCTATGGCTACACCTTC.

J is TRBJ2-7 and V is TRBV12-3 or TRBV12-4, with a tentative D call TRBD2 (6 bases). Trimming removed 5 bases at V and 3 bases at J, with 17 bases between. This CDR3 is 15 amino acids long. CDR3 DNA: TGTGCCAGCAGTATTGCCACGGGAGCTCTCTACGAGCAGTACTTC. It codes for CASSIATGALYEQYF.

Note on this clonotype: The junction departs from germline at one end; a sequencing error may be responsible. This chain uses TRBV19 with TRBJ2-4, with 7 bases matching TRBD2. This CDR3 is 16 amino acids long. Germline V gene lookup returns CDR1 LNHDA and CDR2 SQIVND (reference sequence). CDR3: CASSNGGRFAKNIQNF. Here the CDR3 DNA reads TGTGCCAGTAGTAACGGCGGGAGATTTGCCAAAAACATTCAGAACTTC.

A remark on this clonotype: A read error may explain this, as a much larger clone is one base away. This rearrangement joins TRBV20-1 to TRBJ1-1, with D maybe TRBD1 (6 bases). V shed 6 bases and J shed 14 bases, with 16 bases lying between them. The CDR3 has 10 residues. Germline assignment: CDR1 DFQATT and CDR2 SNEGSKA (reference sequence). In DNA form, the CDR3 reads TGCAGTGCACTCGGGACATTAATCTTCTTT. Translation gives CSALGTLIFF.

The table lists this clonotype with many counts. The rearrangement joins TRBV5-1 to TRBJ2-1; no clear D gene. Germline assignment: CDR1 SGHRS and CDR2 YFSETQ. This CDR3 has 11 amino acids. V was clipped by 2 bases and J by 9 bases, with 6 bases between them. This CDR3 is CASSFMGEQFF. The CDR3 bases are TGCGCCAGCAGCTTCATGGGTGAGCAGTTCTTC.

The chain couples TRBV29-1 to TRBJ1-3; no reliable D call. This CDR3 is 14 amino acids long. Between the trimmed V and J ends, which lost 4 bases and 3 bases, there was a span of 13 bases. Germline lookup yields CDR1 SQVTM and CDR2 ANQGSEA. The CDR3 DNA sequence: TGCAGCGTTGGCTCACCTGAGGGTGGAAACACCATATATTTT. This codes for CSVGSPEGGNTIYF. The whole variable domain, remainder taken from reference TRBV29-1 and TRBJ1-3, is SAVISQKPSRDICQRGTSLTIQCQVDSQVTMMFWYRQQPGQSLTLIATANQGSEATYESGFVIDKFPISRPNLTFSTLTVSNMSPEDSSIYLCSVGSPEGGNTIYFGEGSWLTVV.

V usage is TRBV6-2 or TRBV6-3 and J usage is TRBJ2-2, with D tentatively TRBD2 (5 bases). This CDR3 is 13 amino acids long. Per germline, CDR1 MNHEY and CDR2 SVGEGT. The V gene lost 6 bases and the J gene lost 4 bases, with 9 bases spanning the gap. CDR3 protein: CASRRGGTGELFF. The DNA for the CDR3 is TGTGCCAGCAGACGCGGAGGCACCGGGGAGCTGTTTTTT.

This clonotype was seen a single time. CDR3: CASSLGTVRTYEQYF. The CDR3 nucleotides are TGTGCCAGCAGTTTAGGGACAGTTAGGACCTACGAGCAGTACTTC. V usage is TRBV28 and J usage is TRBJ2-7; 7 bases match TRBD1. The CDR3 is 15 residues long. The germline V gene has CDR1 MDHEN and CDR2 SYDVKM. V lost 2 bases, J lost 2 bases, and 6 bases stayed unmatched.

This clonotype was counted only a few times. The V and J genes are TRBV29-1 and TRBJ2-7; D gene uncertain. The germline CDR1 and CDR2 sequences are SQVTM and ANQGSEA. V lost 2 bases and J 7 bases, leaving 9 bases between the germline ends. The CDR3 length is 11 residues. The CDR3 DNA reads as TGCAGCGTTGAAAACAAAAGGGAGCAGTACTTC. It is translated as CSVENKREQYF.

This chain uses TRBV20-1 with TRBJ2-7, with 9 bases fitting TRBD2. The germline V gene has CDR1 DFQATT and CDR2 SNEGSKA (reference sequence). This CDR3 region has 14 residues. Unmatched junction bases numbered 9, after V lost 5 bases and J lost 4 bases. The CDR3 is CSADGSAGGYEQYF. CDR3 DNA sequence: TGCAGTGCTGACGGGTCAGCGGGAGGTTACGAGCAGTACTTC.

The chain couples TRBV2 to TRBJ2-3, with D uncertain. CDR1 is SNHLY, CDR2 FYNNEI, per germline. The CDR3 is 13 residues long. Trimming shortened V by 4 bases and J by 2 bases, and 7 bases separated the two germline ends. CDR3 residues: CASSAGPTDTQYF. The CDR3 DNA sequence: TGTGCCAGCAGTGCCGGGCCCACAGATACGCAGTATTTT.

The chain joins TRBV29-1 to TRBJ2-7; no firm D call. The V gene lost 1 base and the J gene lost 7 bases, with 11 bases spanning the gap. Germline V CDR1 and CDR2: SQVTM, ANQGSEA. The CDR3 extends over 12 amino acids. The CDR3 here is CSVEVTFKEQYF. CDR3 sequence (DNA): TGCAGCGTTGAAGTCACCTTTAAAGAGCAGTACTTC.

This chain uses TRBV20-1 with TRBJ2-1; D ambiguous. V lost 2 bases and J 7 bases, leaving 6 bases between the germline ends. The CDR3 sequence is 11 residues long. CDR1 and CDR2 (germline): DFQATT, SNEGSKA (reference sequence). CDR3 sequence (DNA): TGCAGTGCTAGACGGCAAAATGAGCAGTTCTTC. It specifies CSARRQNEQFF.

This clonotype was recorded a few times. V usage is TRBV12-3 or TRBV12-4 and J usage is TRBJ1-1, with TRBD1 matching over 8 bases. V trimming: 6 bases; J trimming: 9 bases; junction bases outside the gene matches: 6. This CDR3 has 12 amino acids. The CDR3 loop reads CASSPGQGKAFF. For the CDR3, the DNA is TGTGCCAGCAGCCCAGGACAGGGCAAAGCTTTCTTT.

This chain joins TRBV9 and TRBJ2-7, with D possibly matching TRBD2 (6 bases). With 7 bases removed from V and 4 bases from J, the gap between germline ends came to 15 bases. The CDR3 is 13 residues long. Germline CDR1 is SGDLS and CDR2 is YYNGEE. The CDR3 loop reads CASGPGTAYEQYF. The CDR3 nucleotides are TGTGCCAGCGGGCCCGGGACTGCATACGAGCAGTACTTC.

This clonotype has ten or more counts. V usage is TRBV6-1 and J usage is TRBJ2-1, with 10 positions matching TRBD2. The CDR3 is made up of 14 amino acids. The germline V gene encodes CDR1 MNHNS and CDR2 SASEGT. Losses at the gene ends were 6 bases for V and 3 bases for J; bases not matched to a gene: 2. Here the CDR3 reads CASRTSGIYNEQFF. The CDR3 DNA follows: TGTGCCAGCAGAACTAGCGGGATCTACAATGAGCAGTTCTTC.

In nucleotides, the CDR3 is TGTGCCAGCAGTTTATGGGGTCCCCCCAGCTCCTACGAGCAGTACTTC. Encoded protein: CASSLWGPPSSYEQYF. The chain combines TRBV27 with TRBJ2-7; D is ambiguous. V was shortened by 1 base and J by 0 bases, with 13 bases between the two germline ends. Germline V lookup: CDR1 MNHEY, CDR2 SMNVEV (reference sequence). The CDR3 length is 16 residues.

The chain combines TRBV20-1 with TRBJ1-1; 9 bases are a match to TRBD1. The CDR3 loop spans 15 amino acids. The germline V gene has CDR1 DFQATT and CDR2 SNEGSKA (reference sequence). Unmatched junction bases numbered 9, after V lost 2 bases and J lost 5 bases. In DNA, the CDR3 is TGCAGTGCTAGAACTACCGGGACAGGGAGTACTGAAGCTTTCTTT. Its protein product is CSARTTGTGSTEAFF.